This T cell receptor beta chain was recovered during a study of blood T cell repertoires in COVID-19. Cohorts were based on clinical histories the participants reported. CDR3 size: 15 residues. The germline V and J ends were trimmed by 4 bases and 4 bases, with 16 bases remaining between them. Germline V lookup: CDR1 GTSNPN, CDR2 SVGIG (reference sequence). Profiled with immunoSEQ multiplex PCR; TCRdb holds only in-frame clones, not every one. The table records about 180,000 clones, approximately 84% of them present only once. This chain links TRBV30 with TRBJ2-2; TRBD2 might be the D (6 bases). The TCR sequence derives from a human donor with acute COVID-19. The donor label of this sample is uncertain. The source material was PBMCs or T cells enriched from blood (not recorded which). This CDR3 is CAWILGVGLTGELFF. Here the CDR3 DNA reads TGTGCCTGGATTTTGGGGGTGGGACTCACCGGGGAGCTGTTTTTT.